These T cell receptor beta chains were read from a single sample in a study of CD39 and CD103 CD8 tumor-infiltrating T cells. TCRdb's copy holds only in-frame clones and misses some; the assay was immunoSEQ multiplex PCR. The sample has about 7,400 clones, around 69% seen once; the top ten hold roughly 60%. Material for sequencing was CD8+ T cells sorted from blood. The receptors shown here come from a human donor with head and neck squamous cell carcinoma. Both conserved end residues are part of each CDR3. A D gene is named only where the DNA matches it firmly. Only part of the rows carry a size: once, few, many, or a class if the clone is expanded.

>few|TRBV10-3|TRBJ1-6|NA
CAISEEGYNSPLHF
TGTGCCATCAGTGAGGAAGGATATAATTCACCCCTCCACTTT
>few|TRBV4-3|TRBJ1-1|NA
CASSQDQKERNTEAFF
TGCGCCAGCAGCCAAGATCAGAAAGAGAGGAACACTGAAGCTTTCTTT
>NA|TRBV27|TRBJ2-7|NA
CASSLRGFIYEQYF
TGTGCCAGCAGTTTAAGAGGGTTTATCTACGAGCAGTACTTC
>few|TRBV7-8|TRBJ2-7|NA
CASSWIRGGEYEQYF
TGTGCCAGCAGCTGGATTCGGGGCGGAGAATACGAGCAGTACTTC
>few|TRBV13|TRBJ1-1|NA
CASSFNRDEAFF
TGTGCCAGCAGCTTCAACAGAGATGAAGCTTTCTTT
>NA|TRBV7-9|TRBJ1-5|NA
CASSPVDSASNQPQHF
TGTGCCAGCAGCCCTGTGGACAGCGCTAGCAATCAGCCCCAGCATTTT
>NA|TRBV5-1|TRBJ2-5|TRBD2
CASSFVRAGGLKQETQYF
TGCGCCAGCAGCTTTGTTAGAGCGGGGGGGCTGAAGCAAGAGACCCAGTACTTC
>NA|TRBV29-1|TRBJ2-5|NA
CSVEIDSQVLKKTQYF
TGCAGCGTTGAAATTGATAGCCAGGTGCTTAAAAAGACCCAGTACTTC
>NA|TRBV11-2|TRBJ2-1|TRBD2
CASSFSGRASLLNDEQFF
TGTGCCAGCAGCTTTAGCGGGAGGGCCTCATTACTAAACGATGAGCAGTTCTTC
>NA|TRBV5-6|TRBJ2-5|NA
CASSLVQGPAETQYF
TGTGCCAGCAGCTTGGTTCAGGGGCCCGCAGAGACCCAGTACTTC
>NA|TRBV7-9|TRBJ2-7|TRBD1
CASSASGTGKNEQYF
TGTGCCAGCAGCGCTTCCGGGACAGGGAAGAACGAGCAGTACTTC
>NA|TRBV6-5|TRBJ1-1|NA
CASSYSEGGSTEAFF
TGTGCCAGCAGTTACTCGGAGGGAGGGAGCACTGAAGCTTTCTTT
>NA|TRBV7-8|TRBJ2-3|NA
CASSLVLSGLTSTDTQYF
TGTGCCAGCAGCTTAGTCCTGAGCGGGCTTACTAGCACAGATACGCAGTATTTT
>NA|TRBV5-1|TRBJ2-3|NA
CASSLWTDYTDTQYF
TGCGCCAGCAGCTTGTGGACTGATTACACAGATACGCAGTATTTT
>NA|TRBV6-5|TRBJ1-1|NA
CASSSTDTNTEAFF
TGTGCCAGCAGTTCGACAGATACGAACACTGAAGCTTTCTTT
>NA|TRBV11-2|TRBJ2-1|TRBD2
CASSLVPLAGDNEQFF
TGTGCCAGCAGCTTAGTCCCACTAGCGGGAGACAATGAGCAGTTCTTC
>once|TRBV9|TRBJ2-7|NA
CASSVGPGNEQYF
TGTGCCAGCAGCGTAGGGCCAGGGAATGAGCAGTACTTC
>NA|TRBV7-8|TRBJ1-2|NA
CASSPLRGEDYGYTF
TGTGCCAGCAGCCCACTGCGGGGGGAGGACTATGGCTACACCTTC
>NA|TRBV5-8|TRBJ1-5|NA
CASSLGNRGSNQPQHF
TGTGCCAGCAGCTTGGGGAACAGAGGTAGCAATCAGCCCCAGCATTTT
>NA|TRBV5-1|TRBJ2-1|TRBD2
CASSLSRGAYNEQFF
TGCGCCAGCAGCCTATCTCGGGGGGCCTACAATGAGCAGTTCTTC
>NA|TRBV4-3|TRBJ2-1|NA
CASSQTGSSYNEQFF
TGCGCCAGCAGCCAAACTGGAAGCTCCTACAATGAGCAGTTCTTC
>few|TRBV28|TRBJ2-7|NA
CASRTRVGYEQYF
TGTGCCAGCAGAACCAGGGTCGGGTACGAGCAGTACTTC
>NA|TRBV6-5|TRBJ2-7|NA
CASSYTGPFGQYF
TGTGCCAGCAGTTACACGGGGCCTTTTGGGCAGTACTTC
>once|TRBV4-1|TRBJ2-7|NA
CATIPPRDFNPYEQYF
TGCGCCACCATCCCACCCCGGGACTTCAACCCCTACGAGCAGTACTTC
>NA|TRBV27|TRBJ1-4|NA
CASSLSAGEKLFF
TGTGCCAGCAGTTTATCCGCAGGGGAAAAACTGTTTTTT
>NA|TRBV7-9|TRBJ2-7|NA
CASSLVYEQYF
TGTGCCAGCAGCTTAGTATACGAGCAGTACTTC
>NA|TRBV7-3|TRBJ2-5|NA
CASSLRGQETQYF
TGTGCCAGCAGCTTAAGAGGTCAAGAGACCCAGTACTTC
>NA|TRBV6-6|TRBJ1-2|NA
CASTPQDGEAGGYTF
TGTGCCAGCACTCCACAGGACGGCGAGGCGGGGGGCTACACCTTC
>NA|TRBV29-1|TRBJ1-1|TRBD1
CSVPPGTGGMNTEAFF
TGCAGCGTTCCCCCCGGGACAGGGGGAATGAACACTGAAGCTTTCTTT
>NA|TRBV29-1|TRBJ1-1|TRBD1
CSVETGGSPEAFF
TGCAGCGTTGAGACAGGGGGCTCGCCTGAAGCTTTCTTT
>NA|TRBV9|TRBJ2-1|TRBD2
CASTPGLAGSLSPYNEQFF
TGTGCCAGCACCCCGGGACTAGCGGGGTCTTTATCCCCCTACAATGAGCAGTTCTTC
>few|TRBV15|TRBJ2-3|NA
CATSRDQVGTSTDTQYF
TGTGCCACCAGCAGAGATCAAGTCGGGACCTCCACAGATACGCAGTATTTT
>NA|TRBV7-9|TRBJ2-3|TRBD2
CASSRLAGYTDTQYF
TGTGCCAGCAGCCGACTAGCGGGATACACAGATACGCAGTATTTT
>NA|TRBV6-5|TRBJ2-1|TRBD1
CASSYGQGAVYEQFF
TGTGCCAGCAGTTACGGCCAGGGGGCTGTCTATGAGCAGTTCTTC
>NA|TRBV4-3|TRBJ2-7|NA
CASSQAHGSSYEQYF
TGCGCCAGCAGCCAAGCACATGGGAGCTCCTACGAGCAGTACTTC
>NA|TRBV2|TRBJ1-1|NA
CASSYSSTEASF
TGTGCCAGCAGTTACAGTAGCACTGAAGCTTCCTTT
>NA|TRBV13|TRBJ2-1|NA
CASSLGLGSVSNEQFF
TGTGCCAGCAGCTTAGGCCTGGGTAGCGTAAGCAATGAGCAGTTCTTC
>NA|TRBV5-6|TRBJ2-6|TRBD1
CASSLWTGGVLTF
TGTGCCAGCAGCTTGTGGACAGGGGGCGTCCTGACTTTC
>once|TRBV10-3|TRBJ1-1|NA
CAISADSMNTEAFF
TGTGCCATCAGCGCCGACAGTATGAACACTGAAGCTTTCTTT
>NA|TRBV5-1|TRBJ1-6|TRBD1
CASSGDSPADYNSPLHF
TGCGCCAGCAGCGGGGACAGCCCAGCCGACTATAATTCACCCCTCCACTTT